This entry lists 5 T cell receptor beta chains sequenced from one sample in a study of T-cell reconstitution after alpha-beta-depleted transplantation in children. It was with unique molecular identifiers that the TCRbeta library was prepared. TCRdb reanalysed the PCR reads using MiXCR and keeps one entry per CDR3 protein. Found here are roughly 100,000 distinct CDR3 sequences, 4.5% to 7.5% of them singletons; the top ten hold 6.1%. Source: PBMCs, mostly from graft donor cells, taken 60 days after TCRalphabeta/CD19-depleted stem cell transplant. These receptors originate from a female patient aged 2-10 years who had a stem cell transplant for Fanconi anemia, so the T cells may come from the graft donor.

This clonotype was picked up many times. One end of the junction does not line up with germline, which may come from a read error. J is TRBJ2-1 and V is TRBV12-3 or TRBV12-4; 7 bases map to TRBD2. The CDR3 has 13 residues. Here the CDR3 reads CASSVAGHNEQFF. The CDR3, as DNA: TGTGCCAGCAGTGTAGCGGGTCACAATGAGCAGTTCTTC.

This clonotype was counted ten times or more. The rearrangement joins TRBV7-8 to TRBJ1-5; possibly TRBD1 for D (6 bases). Germline V lookup: CDR1 SGHVS, CDR2 FQNEAQ. The germline V and J ends were trimmed by 8 bases and 1 base, with 6 bases remaining between them. The CDR3 contains 12 residues. The CDR3 sequence is CASGGSNQPQHF. In nucleotides, the CDR3 is TGTGCCAGCGGGGGCAGCAATCAGCCCCAGCATTTT.

This clonotype was detected many times. This sequence joins TRBV12-3 or TRBV12-4 and TRBJ2-3; tentatively, D is TRBD1 or TRBD2 (5 bases each). Trimming removed 8 bases from V and 1 base from J, with 13 bases in between. This CDR3 contains 14 residues. CDR3 sequence: CASAEGFGTDTQYF. Written as DNA, the CDR3 is TGTGCCAGCGCCGAGGGGTTTGGCACAGATACGCAGTATTTT.

The chain links TRBV15 to TRBJ1-2; D unresolved. V lost 3 bases and J 2 bases, leaving 16 bases between the germline ends. Germline-derived CDR1 and CDR2 are LNHNV and YYDKDF (reference sequence). This CDR3 has 16 amino acids. The DNA of the CDR3 is TGTGCCACCAGCAGGAAGTGGGGAGAAGGGAACTATGGCTACACCTTC. Residues: CATSRKWGEGNYGYTF.

This chain uses TRBV7-3 with TRBJ2-3; D unresolved. In germline, CDR1 is SGHTA, CDR2 FQGTGA. The CDR3 contains 13 residues. V was clipped by 4 bases and J by 3 bases, with 8 bases between them. For the CDR3, the DNA is TGTGCCAGCAGCTCCGAATATACAGATACGCAGTATTTT. Translated, it gives CASSSEYTDTQYF.